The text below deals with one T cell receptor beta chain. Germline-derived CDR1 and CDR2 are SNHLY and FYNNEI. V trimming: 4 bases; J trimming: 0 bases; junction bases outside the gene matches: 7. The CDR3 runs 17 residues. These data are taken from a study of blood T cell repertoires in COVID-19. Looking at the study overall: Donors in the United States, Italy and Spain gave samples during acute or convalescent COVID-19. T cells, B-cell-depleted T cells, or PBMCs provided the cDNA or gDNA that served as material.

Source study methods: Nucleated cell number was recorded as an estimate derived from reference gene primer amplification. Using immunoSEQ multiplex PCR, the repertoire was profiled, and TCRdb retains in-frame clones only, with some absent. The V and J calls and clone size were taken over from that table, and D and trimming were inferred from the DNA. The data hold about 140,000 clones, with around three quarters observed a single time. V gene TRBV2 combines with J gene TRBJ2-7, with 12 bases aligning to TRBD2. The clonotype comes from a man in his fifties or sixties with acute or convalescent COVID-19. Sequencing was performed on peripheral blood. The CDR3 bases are TGTGCCAGCAGTGTCGAGACTAGCGGGAGAGCCTCCTACGAGCAGTACTTC. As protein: CASSVETSGRASYEQYF. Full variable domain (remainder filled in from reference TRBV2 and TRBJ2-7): EPEVTQTPSHQVTQMGQEVILRCVPISNHLYFYWYRQILGQKVEFLVSFYNNEISEKSEIFDDQFSVERPDGSNFTLKIRSTKLEDSAMYFCASSVETSGRASYEQYFGPGTRLTVT.